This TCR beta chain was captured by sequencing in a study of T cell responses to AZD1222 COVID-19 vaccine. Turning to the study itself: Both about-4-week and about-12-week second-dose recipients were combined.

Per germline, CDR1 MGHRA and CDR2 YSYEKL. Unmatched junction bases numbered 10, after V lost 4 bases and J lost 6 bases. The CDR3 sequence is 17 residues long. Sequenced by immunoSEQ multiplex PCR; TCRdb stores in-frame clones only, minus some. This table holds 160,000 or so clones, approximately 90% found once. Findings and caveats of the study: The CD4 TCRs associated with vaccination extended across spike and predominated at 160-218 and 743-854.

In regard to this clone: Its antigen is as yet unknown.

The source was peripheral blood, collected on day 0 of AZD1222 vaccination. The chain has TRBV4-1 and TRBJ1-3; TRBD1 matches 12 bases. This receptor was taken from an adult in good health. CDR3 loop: CASSPPPGQGAENTIYF. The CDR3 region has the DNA TGCGCCAGCAGCCCTCCGCCGGGACAGGGGGCGGAAAACACCATATATTTT.